The 26 T cell receptor beta chains listed next were all sequenced from one sample in a study of early T cells in non-severe SARS-CoV-2 infection. TCRdb analysed the 5' RACE reads with MiXCR anew, one entry per CDR3 protein. Among tens of thousands of distinct CDR3 sequences listed, 5.3% were seen once. The sequenced material came from whole blood. The receptors stem from an adult who was a healthcare worker with PCR-confirmed SARS-CoV-2 infection or an uninfected control (not recorded which).

In this sample, this clonotype turned up a few times. One end of the junction varies from germline; a read error may be responsible. The chain has TRBV6-2 or TRBV6-3 and TRBJ1-2; D remains ambiguous. Germline V gene data show CDR1 as MNHEY and CDR2 as SVGEGT. The CDR3 is 14 residues long. CDR3 DNA sequence: TGTGCCAGCAGTTATTCCCCCGGCGCGGACGGGGTGTCCTTC. Its translation is CASSYSPGADGVSF.

In its sample, this clonotype was seen many times. V usage is TRBV6-5 and J usage is TRBJ2-1, with 9 bases that match TRBD1. The CDR3 covers 16 residues. V was clipped by 5 bases and J by 7 bases; unmatched bases: 12. From germline, CDR1 is MNHEY and CDR2 SVGAGI. The CDR3 DNA reads as TGTGCCAGCAGTCGACCGGCCGGGACAGGGACGAATGAGCAGTTCTTC. Protein product: CASSRPAGTGTNEQFF.

This clonotype was picked up many times. J is TRBJ2-2 and V is TRBV18; D is perhaps TRBD1 (6 bases). V lost 5 bases, J lost 1 base, and 8 bases lay in between. In germline, CDR1 is KGHSH, CDR2 LQKENI. CDR3 length: 14 residues. The CDR3 coding sequence is TGTGCCAGCTCATCGGGACAGAACACCGGGGAGCTGTTTTTT. The encoded protein is CASSSGQNTGELFF.

This clonotype was seen repeatedly, ten times or more. V gene TRBV12-3 or TRBV12-4 combines with J gene TRBJ1-2; D not certain. V was clipped by 5 bases and J by 6 bases, with 10 bases between them. There are 12 residues in the CDR3. CDR3: CASSRPGDGYTF. CDR3 bases: TGTGCCAGCAGTAGGCCGGGAGATGGCTACACCTTC.

This clonotype was found many times. As DNA, the CDR3 is TGTGCCAGCAGCCCCGGAGGGGGCGATACAGATACGCAGTATTTT. Protein product: CASSPGGGDTDTQYF. This sequence joins TRBV5-4 and TRBJ2-3, with D maybe TRBD1 (7 bases). CDR1 and CDR2 from the germline V gene are SGHNT and YYREEE (reference sequence). Trimming left V 4 bases short and J 3 bases short, with 15 bases between. The CDR3 consists of 15 residues.

The rearrangement joins TRBV5-1 to TRBJ2-1; D not certain. Trimming shortened V by 4 bases and J by 2 bases, and 16 bases separated the two germline ends. Germline CDR1 is SGHRS and CDR2 is YFSETQ. This CDR3 has 16 amino acids. The DNA for the CDR3 is TGCGCCAGCAGCGCCCTGGGAAGGGCCACCTACAATGAGCAGTTCTTC. Translation gives CASSALGRATYNEQFF.

This clonotype has ten or more counts. V usage is TRBV6-4 and J usage is TRBJ1-5; D might be TRBD1 (5 bases). CDR1 is MRHNA, CDR2 SNTAGT, per germline. The CDR3 length is 14 residues. V lost 5 bases and J 8 bases, leaving 16 bases between the germline ends. This CDR3 reads CASSITGVEKPQHF. The DNA for the CDR3 is TGTGCCAGCAGTATCACAGGTGTGGAGAAGCCCCAGCATTTT.

This clonotype was seen many times. The chain carries TRBV7-2 and TRBJ1-2, with D maybe TRBD1 (6 bases). In germline, CDR1 is SGHTA, CDR2 FQGNSA. There are 13 residues in the CDR3. Trimming removed 5 bases at V and 8 bases at J, with 15 bases between. The CDR3 coding sequence is TGTGCCAGCAGCCTACAGGGCCTCCGGGGCTACACCTTC. Translation: CASSLQGLRGYTF.

CDR3 sequence reads: CASSLSPGLAGGTGANVLTF. CDR3 in DNA: TGTGCCAGCAGTTTGAGCCCTGGGCTAGCGGGAGGTACTGGGGCCAACGTCCTGACTTTC. The V and J genes are TRBV28 and TRBJ2-6; 11 nucleotides agree with TRBD2. Germline V lookup: CDR1 MDHEN, CDR2 SYDVKM. V lost 3 bases, J lost 2 bases, and 12 bases stayed unmatched. The CDR3 length is 20 residues. The full variable domain, in which reference TRBV28 and TRBJ2-6 provide the parts outside the CDR3, is DVKVTQSSRYLVKRTGEKVFLECVQDMDHENMFWYRQDPGLGLRLIYFSYDVKMKEKGDIPEGYSVSREKKERFSLILESASTNQTSMYLCASSLSPGLAGGTGANVLTFGAGSRLTVL.

The table lists this clonotype with many counts. The rearrangement links TRBV7-2 to TRBJ1-2; 11 bases match TRBD1. Germline lookup yields CDR1 SGHTA and CDR2 FQGNSA. The CDR3 runs to 17 residues. V was clipped by 6 bases and J by 4 bases; unmatched bases: 13. The DNA of the CDR3 is TGTGCCAGCAGGACCTGGGACAGGGGGGCTCAGGGCTATGGCTACACCTTC. Translated: CASRTWDRGAQGYGYTF.

The gene calls are TRBV3-1 and TRBJ2-1; D gene uncertain. The CDR3 spans 12 residues. Trimming took 6 bases from V and 1 from J, leaving 4 bases between them. Germline CDR1 and CDR2: LGHDT and YNNKEL (reference sequence). CDR3 coding DNA: TGTGCCAGCAGTCCTTCCTACAATGAGCAGTTCTTC. Translation: CASSPSYNEQFF.

This clonotype was counted between two and nine times. The gene calls are TRBV2 and TRBJ2-7; D might be TRBD1 or TRBD2, each matching 5 bases. The CDR3 runs 13 residues. Trimming cost V 7 bases and J 7 bases, with 17 bases left between them. CDR1 SNHLY and CDR2 FYNNEI come from the germline V gene. The CDR3 protein is CASTVVGASEQYF. CDR3 nucleotide sequence: TGTGCCAGCACCGTGGTCGGGGCCTCTGAGCAGTACTTC.

The table lists this clonotype with many counts. The V and J genes are TRBV20-1 and TRBJ1-2; a possible D gene is TRBD1 (5 bases). The CDR3 sequence is 14 residues long. Germline V CDR1 and CDR2: DFQATT, SNEGSKA (reference sequence). Trimming removed 3 bases at V and 2 bases at J, with 13 bases between. The CDR3 DNA sequence: TGCAGTGCTAGGCAGCAGGGTGGAAACTATGGCTACACCTTC. Protein sequence: CSARQQGGNYGYTF.

With regard to this clonotype: A junction boundary mismatches the germline segment, possibly from a read error. The chain joins TRBV6-6 to TRBJ1-1; the D is unclear. The V gene's germline CDR1 is MNHNY and CDR2 SVGAGI (reference sequence). The CDR3 runs to 12 residues. CDR3 sequence: CASSFLTTQAFF. CDR3 bases: TGTGCCAGCAGCTTCTTGACCACTCAAGCTTTCTTT.

In this sample, this clonotype turned up many times. The genes are TRBV10-3 and TRBJ2-3; D might be TRBD2 (5 bases). From germline, CDR1 is ENHRY and CDR2 SYGVKD. CDR3 length: 19 residues. V lost 4 bases, J lost 2 bases, and 25 bases lay in between. The CDR3 bases are TGTGCCATCAGTGGCAAGTTCGCGGGTCGAACTTTTGACACAGATACGCAGTATTTT. Translating it yields CAISGKFAGRTFDTDTQYF.

This clonotype was seen only a few times. The genes are TRBV19 and TRBJ2-5; 7 bases are shared with TRBD2. The CDR3 consists of 15 residues. Germline V gives CDR1 LNHDA, CDR2 SQIVND (reference sequence). Trimming took 4 bases from V and 1 from J; bases not matched to a gene: 6. This chain's CDR3 is CASSRKGRGQETQYF. The CDR3 region has the DNA TGTGCCAGTAGTAGGAAAGGGAGGGGCCAAGAGACCCAGTACTTC. Full variable domain (missing parts from reference TRBV19 and TRBJ2-5): DGGITQSPKYLFRKEGQNVTLSCEQNLNHDAMYWYRQDPGQGLRLIYYSQIVNDFQKGDIAEGYSVSREKKESFPLTVTSAQKNPTAFYLCASSRKGRGQETQYFGPGTRLLVL.

This clonotype has more than one count but fewer than ten. The chain carries TRBV5-8 and TRBJ2-7; unclear D gene. The V gene's germline CDR1 is SGHTS and CDR2 YDEGEE. V was shortened by 4 bases and J by 0 bases, with 17 bases between the two germline ends. The CDR3 is 16 amino acids. The CDR3 protein is CASSGGFWTDSYEQYF. CDR3 sequence (DNA): TGTGCCAGCAGCGGCGGCTTTTGGACGGACTCCTACGAGCAGTACTTC.

This clonotype occurred a few times. CDR3 DNA: TGTGCCAGCAGCCCCCCTCACGGGGGGATAGAGACCCAGTACTTC. Encoded protein: CASSPPHGGIETQYF. This rearrangement joins TRBV7-8 to TRBJ2-5, with 7 bases fitting TRBD2. The ends lost 5 bases at V and 4 bases at J; junction bases unmatched: 10. CDR3 length: 15 amino acids. The germline gives CDR1 SGHVS, CDR2 FQNEAQ.

This clonotype has just a few counts. This chain uses TRBV6-6 with TRBJ2-3; TRBD2 matches at 7 bases. The CDR3 has 17 residues. V lost 8 bases to trimming and J lost 3 bases; unmatched junction nucleotides: 17. Germline V gives CDR1 MNHNY, CDR2 SVGAGI (reference sequence). The CDR3 DNA reads TGTGCCAGCCTTCCCTATTCGAAGCGGGGACCGACAGATACGCAGTATTTT. Its protein product is CASLPYSKRGPTDTQYF.

The chain joins TRBV7-2 to TRBJ2-5; a possible D gene is TRBD2 (6 bases). Germline CDR1 and CDR2: SGHTA and FQGNSA. V shed 6 bases and J shed 2 bases, with 13 bases lying between them. This CDR3 has 14 residues. In DNA, the CDR3 is TGTGCCAGCAGTGACGCGGGGCGACAAGAGACCCAGTACTTC. Translation: CASSDAGRQETQYF.

This clonotype was picked up a small number of times. The chain uses TRBV27 and TRBJ2-7, with TRBD1 identical over 8 bases. The CDR3 contains 15 residues. The V gene's germline CDR1 is MNHEY and CDR2 SMNVEV (reference sequence). Trimming removed 5 bases from V and 3 bases from J; junction bases left unmatched: 9. The CDR3: CASSRIPGGNYEQYF. The CDR3 DNA sequence: TGTGCCAGCAGTCGGATCCCAGGGGGCAACTACGAGCAGTACTTC.

In its sample, this clonotype was seen a few times. V and J are TRBV2 and TRBJ2-5, with TRBD2 as a possible D gene (6 bases). Per the germline V gene, CDR1 is SNHLY and CDR2 is FYNNEI. The CDR3 extends over 13 amino acids. V lost 6 bases to trimming and J lost 7 bases, with 15 bases between them. The CDR3 nucleotides read TGTGCCAGCAGGGGGACTGCTGTCGGGACCCAGTACTTC. Its protein is CASRGTAVGTQYF.

This clonotype was recorded at least ten times. The chain couples TRBV20-1 to TRBJ2-5; D is possibly TRBD2 (7 bases). V was clipped by 5 bases and J by 5 bases, with 24 bases between them. This CDR3 contains 16 residues. Per the germline V gene, CDR1 is DFQATT and CDR2 is SNEGSKA (reference sequence). CDR3 in amino acids: CSARTFHTGGGETQYF. Written as DNA, the CDR3 is TGCAGTGCTCGAACCTTTCACACGGGGGGCGGGGAGACCCAGTACTTC.

This clonotype was counted many times. This chain joins TRBV12-3 or TRBV12-4 and TRBJ1-3, with D perhaps TRBD1 (5 bases). The V end was cut by 2 bases, the J end by 3 bases, with 11 bases between. The CDR3 is made up of 15 amino acids. CDR3 in DNA: TGTGCCAGCAGTTTAACCCAGGGCGGTGGAAACACCATATATTTT. Translation: CASSLTQGGGNTIYF.

This clonotype was counted many times. V usage is TRBV20-1 and J usage is TRBJ2-1, with D tentatively TRBD2 (6 bases). Germline V gene data show CDR1 as DFQATT and CDR2 as SNEGSKA (reference sequence). Trimming stripped 6 bases from V and 6 bases from J, with 33 bases between. The CDR3 runs 19 residues. The CDR3 DNA sequence: TGCAGTGCACCCCCCGGCGGAGGGAAAACTTCGGGTCTCGGCAATGAGCAGTTCTTC. Its translation: CSAPPGGGKTSGLGNEQFF.

The V gene is TRBV6-6, the J gene TRBJ2-7; perhaps TRBD1 as D (6 bases). CDR1 MNHNY and CDR2 SVGAGI come from the germline V gene (reference sequence). The germline V and J ends were trimmed by 2 bases and 3 bases, with 8 bases remaining between them. The length of the CDR3 is 13 residues. For the CDR3, the DNA is TGTGCCAGCAGTTACGCGGACAGCTACGAGCAGTACTTC. It is translated as CASSYADSYEQYF.